The entry that follows covers one TCR beta chain sequence. Researchers ran the PCR with 60 Vbeta and 13 Jbeta primers. In the authors' methods: Approximately 11 million of 80 million to 85 million unique TCR beta chains were shared, per a later count. This table comes from immunoSEQ multiplex PCR, and its TCRdb copy is limited to in-frame clones, with some not included. The DNA was the basis for D and trimming; V, J and clone size are from that table. The sample records around 120,000 clones, around 74% being singletons. Per germline, CDR1 MGHDK and CDR2 SYGVNS. Trimming removed 2 bases from V and 4 bases from J; junction bases left unmatched: 12. The CDR3 runs to 17 residues. The data originate from a study of cytomegalovirus exposure and HLA in healthy donors.

This TCR derives from a man aged 55 to 69 in good health and CMV-seropositive. V and J are TRBV25-1 and TRBJ2-5, with 8 positions matching TRBD2. Material for sequencing was PBMCs. CDR3 loop: CASSEPRSGGVGETQYF. The CDR3 nucleotides are TGTGCCAGCAGTGAACCCCGAAGCGGGGGAGTAGGAGAGACCCAGTACTTC.